This is a list of T cell receptor beta chains from one sample in a study of T cells in Graves' hyperthyroidism and ophthalmopathy. A single record per CDR3 protein comes from TCRdb applying MiXCR to the multiplex PCR reads. The sample lists a few hundred thousand distinct CDR3 sequences; around 14% were seen once. The sequenced sample was blood. The receptors were sampled from a woman between 25 and 40 years old with Graves' hyperthyroidism. Each CDR3 is given with its conserved first and last residue. D genes are given only for firm matches. A row's size may be missing; if present it is once, few, many or a size class.

abundance	d_gene	j_gene	v_gene	CDR3aa	CDR3nt
many	TRBD2	TRBJ2-2	TRBV2	CASSEGGLATGELFF	TGTGCCAGCAGTGAGGGAGGGTTGGCCACCGGGGAGCTGTTTTTT
many	TRBD2	TRBJ2-1	TRBV18	CASSRLGLARNEQFF	TGTGCCAGCTCACGACTGGGACTAGCGAGGAATGAGCAGTTCTTC
few	-	TRBJ2-1	TRBV11-2	CASSWRDLKSYNEQFF	TGTGCCAGCAGCTGGCGGGACTTAAAATCCTACAATGAGCAGTTCTTC
few	-	TRBJ2-1	TRBV7-6	CASSLERPPGWKQFF	TGTGCCAGCAGCTTAGAAAGGCCCCCAGGGTGGAAGCAGTTCTTC
many	TRBD2	TRBJ2-1	TRBV10-2	CASSRTSKGLAGGNEQFF	TGCGCCAGCAGTAGAACCAGCAAAGGACTAGCGGGAGGCAATGAGCAGTTCTTC
many	TRBD2	TRBJ2-7	TRBV7-9	CASSPGPGGAYEQYF	TGTGCCAGCAGCCCAGGCCCGGGAGGGGCCTACGAGCAGTACTTC
many	TRBD1	TRBJ2-2	TRBV10-3	CAISESPRQGHTGELFF	TGTGCCATCAGTGAGAGCCCCCGACAGGGTCACACCGGGGAGCTGTTTTTT
many	-	TRBJ2-1	TRBV7-2	CASSLLVRVRQAISDRQYNEQFF	TGTGCCAGCAGCTTACTTGTGCGCGTCCGACAGGCGATATCCGACCGCCAATACAATGAGCAGTTCTTC
many	-	TRBJ2-3	TRBV29-1	CSVGSGSTDTQYF	TGCAGCGTTGGTTCAGGTAGCACAGATACGCAGTATTTT
many	-	TRBJ2-3	TRBV11-1	CASSPTRGRMDTQYF	TGTGCCAGCAGCCCTACCAGGGGTCGAATGGATACGCAGTATTTT
-	TRBD2	TRBJ2-7	TRBV6-1	CASSELAGGDYEQYF	TGTGCCAGCAGCGAACTAGCGGGAGGTGACTACGAGCAGTACTTC
-	-	TRBJ1-5	TRBV5-1	CASSIQGGNQPQHF	TGCGCCAGCTCAATACAGGGTGGTAATCAGCCCCAGCATTTT
few	-	TRBJ1-5	TRBV20-1	CSASPSSGSNQPQHF	TGCAGTGCTAGTCCAAGTTCGGGTAGCAATCAGCCCCAGCATTTT
-	TRBD1	TRBJ1-2	TRBV14	CASSQRPGQGAKRDYGYTF	TGTGCCAGCAGCCAGAGACCGGGACAGGGGGCCAAGAGGGACTATGGCTACACCTTC
-	-	TRBJ2-1	TRBV14	CASSPRDFFYNEQFF	TGTGCCAGCAGCCCCCGGGACTTCTTCTACAATGAGCAGTTCTTC
-	-	TRBJ2-3	TRBV7-9	CASSGSTTRTDTQYF	TGTGCCAGCAGCGGCTCCACCACCCGCACAGATACGCAGTATTTT
many	TRBD2	TRBJ2-1	TRBV30	CAWSVKSGRVSYNEQFF	TGTGCCTGGAGTGTGAAAAGCGGGAGGGTCTCCTACAATGAGCAGTTCTTC
few	-	TRBJ1-2	TRBV4-1	CASSQEAGFYGYTF	TGCGCCAGCAGCCAAGAAGCCGGCTTCTATGGCTACACCTTC
-	-	TRBJ2-1	TRBV5-1	CASSSQGGGGNEQFF	TGCGCCAGCAGCTCCCAAGGGGGGGGGGGGAATGAGCAGTTCTTC
many	-	TRBJ2-3	TRBV13	CASSLGPASQVTDTQYF	TGTGCCAGCAGCTTAGGCCCGGCCTCCCAGGTCACAGATACGCAGTATTTT
many	-	TRBJ2-2	TRBV2	CASSEGTRRTGELFF	TGTGCCAGCAGTGAGGGAACTAGACGCACCGGGGAGCTGTTTTTT
few	TRBD2	TRBJ2-1	TRBV20-1	CSARESSGRAGNEQFF	TGCAGTGCTAGAGAATCTAGCGGGAGGGCCGGCAATGAGCAGTTCTTC
-	-	TRBJ1-4	TRBV6-1	CASSVGGGGNEKLFF	TGTGCCAGCAGTGTGGGAGGAGGGGGAAATGAAAAACTGTTTTTT
-	TRBD2	TRBJ2-1	TRBV5-1	CASSLEASGEGYNEQFF	TGCGCCAGCAGCTTGGAGGCTAGCGGGGAGGGATACAATGAGCAGTTCTTC
many	-	TRBJ1-1	TRBV30	CAWSVGRGSTEAFF	TGTGCCTGGAGTGTAGGTAGGGGAAGCACTGAAGCTTTCTTT
-	TRBD1	TRBJ2-1	TRBV6-1	CASDPGTGTEQFF	TGTGCCAGCGACCCCGGGACAGGGACCGAGCAGTTCTTC
many	-	TRBJ2-1	TRBV30	CAWSVIDGEQFF	TGTGCCTGGAGTGTAATAGACGGCGAGCAGTTCTTC
-	-	TRBJ2-3	TRBV11-1	CASSLGTDLSTDTQYF	TGTGCCAGCAGCTTGGGGACCGATCTTAGCACAGATACGCAGTATTTT
-	-	TRBJ2-4	TRBV28	CASSSGGAKNIQYF	TGTGCCAGCAGTTCAGGGGGGGCCAAAAACATTCAGTACTTC
many	-	TRBJ1-1	TRBV11-1	CASSLIGRETEAFF	TGTGCCAGCAGCTTAATAGGCAGGGAGACTGAAGCTTTCTTT
-	-	TRBJ2-7	TRBV10-1	CASSDTGGLNEQYF	TGCGCCAGCAGTGATACCGGGGGCCTCAACGAGCAGTACTTC
-	-	TRBJ2-5	TRBV30	CAWGGPSRETQYF	TGTGCCTGGGGAGGTCCTAGCAGGGAGACCCAGTACTTC
many	TRBD2	TRBJ2-1	TRBV20-1	CSARPSSGSLHNEQFF	TGCAGTGCTAGACCGTCTAGCGGGAGCCTCCACAATGAGCAGTTCTTC
few	-	TRBJ2-1	TRBV14	CASSRGVAEYNEQFF	TGTGCCAGCAGCCGCGGGGTAGCGGAGTACAATGAGCAGTTCTTC
many	-	TRBJ2-5	TRBV28	CASSSRRETQYF	TGTGCCAGCAGTTCCCGCCGCGAGACCCAGTACTTC
few	TRBD2	TRBJ2-2	TRBV12-5	CASGALAGGPGELFF	TGTGCTAGTGGCGCCCTAGCGGGAGGGCCCGGGGAGCTGTTTTTT
many	TRBD2	TRBJ2-3	TRBV2	CASRSSGSSTDTQYF	TGTGCCAGCAGGTCTAGCGGGAGTAGCACAGATACGCAGTATTTT
-	-	TRBJ1-1	TRBV29-1	CSVDRTANTEAFF	TGCAGCGTTGACCGGACAGCGAACACTGAAGCTTTCTTT
many	-	TRBJ1-1	TRBV6-6	CASSYQGLKGFF	TGTGCCAGCAGTTACCAGGGACTTAAAGGGTTCTTT
-	-	TRBJ2-7	TRBV28	CASSLSNQAYEQYF	TGTGCCAGCAGTTTATCCAACCAGGCCTACGAGCAGTACTTC
many	-	TRBJ2-3	TRBV12-3/TRBV12-4	CASSLFHSSGSTDTQYF	TGTGCCAGCAGTTTATTTCATAGCTCTGGGAGCACAGATACGCAGTATTTT
-	TRBD2	TRBJ2-7	TRBV7-9	CASRRSGSEGYEQYF	TGTGCCAGCAGACGTAGCGGGAGTGAGGGCTACGAGCAGTACTTC
-	-	TRBJ2-7	TRBV2	CASSETPTRPLLYYEQYF	TGTGCCAGCAGTGAAACGCCTACCCGCCCACTACTATACTACGAGCAGTACTTC
few	-	TRBJ2-2	TRBV6-1	CASTPEGPFPGELFF	TGTGCCAGCACCCCTGAGGGACCATTTCCCGGGGAGCTGTTTTTT
few	TRBD2	TRBJ2-2	TRBV10-1	CASSMGTSGTGELFF	TGCGCCAGCAGCATGGGGACTAGCGGGACCGGGGAGCTGTTTTTT
many	TRBD2	TRBJ2-3	TRBV20-1	CSASPGLAGRFTDTQYF	TGCAGTGCTTCTCCGGGACTAGCGGGAAGGTTCACAGATACGCAGTATTTT
-	-	TRBJ2-5	TRBV19	CASSILFDVAHQETQYF	TGTGCCAGTAGTATTCTGTTCGACGTAGCGCACCAAGAGACCCAGTACTTC
many	-	TRBJ1-3	TRBV5-1	CASRQGSGNTIYF	TGCGCCAGCAGGCAGGGCTCTGGAAACACCATATATTTT
many	TRBD2	TRBJ2-2	TRBV7-8	CASSGWVLAGKAGELFF	TGTGCCAGCAGCGGCTGGGTGCTAGCGGGAAAGGCTGGGGAGCTGTTTTTT
-	-	TRBJ1-4	TRBV3-1	CASSQVEGRAEKLFF	TGTGCCAGCAGCCAAGTCGAAGGCAGGGCTGAAAAACTGTTTTTT
-	TRBD2	TRBJ2-1	TRBV28	CASPPAWTSGRDEQFF	TGTGCCAGCCCTCCTGCCTGGACTAGCGGGAGGGATGAGCAGTTCTTC
few	-	TRBJ1-5	TRBV6-1	CASQTNRNQPQHF	TGTGCCAGCCAAACCAACAGGAATCAGCCCCAGCATTTT
many	TRBD2	TRBJ2-1	TRBV11-2	CASSSGTSGSWGNEQFF	TGTGCCAGCAGCTCCGGGACTAGCGGGAGCTGGGGTAATGAGCAGTTCTTC
few	-	TRBJ2-7	TRBV28	CASSQKGYEQYF	TGTGCCAGCAGTCAAAAGGGCTACGAGCAGTACTTC
many	TRBD2	TRBJ2-3	TRBV20-1	CSAPTSGSWSGTDTQYF	TGCAGTGCCCCGACTAGCGGGAGCTGGAGTGGCACAGATACGCAGTATTTT
many	TRBD1	TRBJ2-7	TRBV20-1	CSAMGVGTGSYEQYF	TGCAGTGCTATGGGAGTAGGGACAGGATCCTACGAGCAGTACTTC
few	TRBD1	TRBJ1-2	TRBV6-5	CASSYSRPGGYYGYTF	TGTGCCAGCAGTTACTCCAGGCCAGGGGGTTACTATGGCTACACCTTC